This T cell receptor beta chain was documented in a study of blood T cell dynamics during melanoma immunotherapy. A fixed DNA input of 350 ng was used per bulk PBMC sample. Assay used: immunoSEQ multiplex PCR; TCRdb lists only in-frame clones, some missing. The table has a few thousand clones, around nine tenths seen once. As to time point: pre-treatment baseline. Disease control meant complete response, partial response or stable disease at 12 weeks. In this sample, this clone turned up a few times. Its antigen remains unidentified. General study findings and limits: Disease-control patients' PBMC repertoires became either more clonal or more diverse at W3. The study could not tell melanoma-specific clones from general immune activation.

The CDR3 runs to 14 residues. V lost 0 bases and J lost 2, with 8 bases in between. CDR1 is GTSNPN, CDR2 SVGIG, per germline (reference sequence). J is TRBJ1-5 and V is TRBV30; D is unclear. The material sequenced was blood, taken from a patient treated with checkpoint blockade. The sequence was collected from a human donor with melanoma. The CDR3 DNA reads as TGTGCCTGGAGTGTACCCGGGGGCAATCAGCCCCAGCATTTT. Encoded protein: CAWSVPGGNQPQHF.